The clone carrying this T cell receptor beta chain came up once. The repertoire was sequenced with immunoSEQ multiplex PCR; TCRdb's copy has only in-frame clones and lacks some. The repertoire holds roughly 88,000 clones, with approximately 91% as singletons. V was clipped by 3 bases and J by 6 bases, with 15 bases between them. The CDR3 contains 15 residues. The germline CDR1 and CDR2 sequences are MGHRA and YSYEKL. These data belong to a study of control samples from healthy donors and cancer patients. Specimen: blood. The sequence was collected from a young woman in good health. The chain employs TRBV4-1 and TRBJ2-1; D is perhaps TRBD1 (5 bases). In DNA form, the CDR3 reads TGCGCCAGCAGCCAGCCCGCTGTTAGGGGCAATGAGCAGTTCTTC. The encoded protein is CASSQPAVRGNEQFF.